These T cell receptor beta chains were read from a single sample in a study of regulatory T cells in long-lasting Graves disease. From the multiplex PCR reads, TCRdb called clonotypes with MiXCR, one entry per CDR3 protein. The table records approximately 440,000 distinct CDR3 sequences, 15% to 20% of them present only once. Separately, the same data were catalogued under a study of T cells in Graves' hyperthyroidism and ophthalmopathy.

Source: peripheral blood mononuclear cells (PBMCs), taken at new diagnosis, from a patient treated with antithyroid drugs. Every receptor here comes from a man between 40 and 49 years old with Graves disease. Each CDR3 is given with its conserved first and last residue. D genes are given only for firm matches. Rows may omit the clone size; those that give it use once, few, many or a size class.

TRBD1	TRBV7-6	few	TRBJ2-7	TGTGCCAGCAGCTTAGGGGTTGGGACAGGGGGGACCCTTGAGCAGTACTTC	CASSLGVGTGGTLEQYF
-	TRBV2	many	TRBJ2-5	TGTGCCAGCAGTGAGGGACAATACCAAGAGACCCAGTACTTC	CASSEGQYQETQYF
TRBD2	TRBV7-2	-	TRBJ2-1	TGTGCCAGCAGCTTAGAGTCTAGCGGGAGCTCCTACAATGAGCAGTTCTTC	CASSLESSGSSYNEQFF
-	TRBV6-2/TRBV6-3	-	TRBJ1-5	TGTGCCAGCGGTGAAAGAAGCAATCAGCCCCAGCATTTT	CASGERSNQPQHF
-	TRBV24-1	-	TRBJ1-2	TGTGCCACCAGTGGGGGAACAGCCTCGGGGGGCTACACCTTC	CATSGGTASGGYTF
TRBD2	TRBV4-1	-	TRBJ2-5	TGCGCCAGCAGCCTTCGACTAGCGGGAGGGCCGGAGACCCAGTACTTC	CASSLRLAGGPETQYF
-	TRBV24-1	-	TRBJ2-2	TGTGCCACCAGTGATTTCCGGCAGGAGAACACCGGGGAGCTGTTTTTT	CATSDFRQENTGELFF
TRBD2	TRBV10-3	many	TRBJ2-1	TGTGCCATCAGTGACTGGGCGGGAGAGGGCAATGAGCAGTTCTTC	CAISDWAGEGNEQFF
-	TRBV9	-	TRBJ2-2	TGTGCCAGCAGCGTACTACAAAGGGGGGAGCTGTTTTTT	CASSVLQRGELFF
TRBD2	TRBV7-9	many	TRBJ2-1	TGTGCCAGCAGCTACTTAGCGGGAGCGGGGTACAATGAGCAGTTCTTC	CASSYLAGAGYNEQFF
-	TRBV12-5	-	TRBJ2-5	TGTGCTAGTGGTCCCGGACCCCCAGGCGAGACCCAGTACTTC	CASGPGPPGETQYF
TRBD1	TRBV12-3/TRBV12-4	many	TRBJ2-1	TGTGCCAGCAGACCCCCGGGACAGGGTCATGAGCAGTTCTTC	CASRPPGQGHEQFF
-	TRBV28	many	TRBJ2-1	TGTGCCAGCAGGTCATCCGCGAGGGAGTTCTCCTACAATGAGCAGTTCTTC	CASRSSAREFSYNEQFF
-	TRBV28	-	TRBJ2-6	TGTGCCAGCAGCCCTAACATACAGCGGGGACAAGGATCCTCTGGGGCCAACGTCCTGACTTTC	CASSPNIQRGQGSSGANVLTF
-	TRBV7-2	-	TRBJ2-3	TGTGCCAGCAGCCTGACCGGGCCTTACACAGATACGCAGTATTTT	CASSLTGPYTDTQYF
-	TRBV7-9	many	TRBJ2-5	TGTGCCAGCAGCTTTTACAGCCAAGAGACCCAGTACTTC	CASSFYSQETQYF
-	TRBV28	many	TRBJ1-6	TGTGCCAGCATTTGGTGGCAGGGCAATTCACCCCTCCACTTT	CASIWWQGNSPLHF